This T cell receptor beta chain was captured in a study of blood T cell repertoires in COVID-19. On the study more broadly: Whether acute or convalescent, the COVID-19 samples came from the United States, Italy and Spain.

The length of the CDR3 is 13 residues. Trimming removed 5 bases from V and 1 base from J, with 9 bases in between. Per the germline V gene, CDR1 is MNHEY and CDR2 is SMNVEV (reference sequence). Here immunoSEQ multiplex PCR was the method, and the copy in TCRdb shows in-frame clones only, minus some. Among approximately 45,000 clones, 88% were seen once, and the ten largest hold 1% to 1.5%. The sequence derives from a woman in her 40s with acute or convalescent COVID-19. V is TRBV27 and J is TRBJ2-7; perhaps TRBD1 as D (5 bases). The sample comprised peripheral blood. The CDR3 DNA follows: TGTGCCAGCAGTCTGACAGAATCCTACGAGCAGTACTTC. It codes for CASSLTESYEQYF.